The 11 T cell receptor beta chains below come from one sample, sequenced in a study of shared clonotypes between healthy human individuals. Repertoires were generated with immunoSEQ multiplex PCR, while TCRdb's copy carries only in-frame clones and drops some. The sample holds approximately 2.3 million clones; approximately 95% are singletons and the top ten take about 0.39%. Sequenced: naive CD4+ T cells from PBMCs. Noted subset: CD45RA+ positively selected. These receptors were taken from a man between 18 and 35 years old in good health. Some clones in this sample may be carry-over from other donors' samples.

The V gene is TRBV18, the J gene TRBJ2-5, with TRBD1 as a possible D gene (5 bases). The length of the CDR3 is 15 residues. V shed 4 bases and J shed 0 bases, with 12 bases lying between them. The V gene's germline CDR1 is KGHSH and CDR2 LQKENI. The CDR3 is CASSRARTHQETQYF. As DNA, the CDR3 is TGTGCCAGCTCACGGGCGAGGACACACCAAGAGACCCAGTACTTC.

The V call is TRBV9, the J call TRBJ2-2; D remains unclear. Trimming shortened V by 3 bases and J by 2 bases, and 8 bases separated the two germline ends. The CDR3 extends over 14 amino acids. Germline V gene sequence: CDR1 SGDLS, CDR2 YYNGEE. CDR3 in amino acids: CASSGVLNTGELFF. The CDR3 bases are TGTGCCAGCAGCGGGGTCCTAAACACCGGGGAGCTGTTTTTT.

The gene calls are TRBV9 and TRBJ2-3; TRBD1 or TRBD2 may be the D gene (5 bases each). V gave up 0 bases and J gave up 6 bases, with 20 bases separating them. CDR1 SGDLS and CDR2 YYNGEE come from the germline V gene. The CDR3 loop spans 17 amino acids. CDR3 nucleotide sequence: TGTGCCAGCAGCGTAGAGAGGGGAGCCCATTCATGGGATACGCAGTATTTT. Its translation is CASSVERGAHSWDTQYF.

As to this clone: Other DNA sequences within the sample encode an identical CDR3. The chain carries TRBV7-2 and TRBJ2-2; the D is unclear. V dropped 4 bases and J dropped 2 bases, with 5 bases sitting between them. Germline values: CDR1 SGHTA, CDR2 FQGNSA. The CDR3 extends over 13 amino acids. The CDR3 DNA follows: TGTGCCAGCAGCTCGACCAACACCGGGGAGCTGTTTTTT. Amino acid sequence: CASSSTNTGELFF.

The chain carries TRBV13 and TRBJ2-7, with TRBD2 matching over 9 bases. From germline, CDR1 is PRHDT and CDR2 FYEKMQ (reference sequence). The CDR3 loop spans 15 amino acids. After removal of 5 bases from V and 6 bases from J, the junction contained 11 bases not matched to a gene. CDR3 nucleotide sequence: TGTGCCAGCAGCCCGAGGGGGACTAGCTCGTCCGAGCAGTACTTC. Amino acid sequence: CASSPRGTSSSEQYF.

This clone appeared once. The chain uses TRBV2 and TRBJ2-2, with a tentative D call TRBD2 (5 bases). This CDR3 contains 17 residues. The V gene lost 4 bases and the J gene lost 4 bases, with 19 bases spanning the gap. Germline values: CDR1 SNHLY, CDR2 FYNNEI. The DNA of the CDR3 is TGTGCCAGCAGTGCATTAGGAGGTATAGGGTCCACCGGGGAGCTGTTTTTT. Its protein product is CASSALGGIGSTGELFF.

The chain links TRBV10-1 to TRBJ2-7, with TRBD1 matching over 7 bases. The V segment lost 7 bases and the J segment 12 bases; nucleotides outside the gene matches: 18. The germline gives CDR1 WNHNN, CDR2 SYGVQD (reference sequence). This CDR3 spans 14 amino acids. For the CDR3, the DNA is TGCGCCAGCATTCAAAACAGGGGTCACAACCTTCGGTACTTC. Residues: CASIQNRGHNLRYF.

This chain uses TRBV15 with TRBJ2-7, with 7 positions matching TRBD1. Germline V gene lookup returns CDR1 LNHNV and CDR2 YYDKDF (reference sequence). This CDR3 has 15 residues. Germline trimming cut 1 base from V and 4 bases from J; bases unmatched to any gene: 7. CDR3 bases: TGTGCCACCAGCAGAGCCGGGACAGCCACTTACGAGCAGTACTTC. This codes for CATSRAGTATYEQYF.

CDR3 sequence (DNA): TGTGCCAGCAGTAGATCTGGGACAACCTCCTACAATGAGCAGTTCTTC. It encodes CASSRSGTTSYNEQFF. The chain has TRBV7-9 and TRBJ2-1; D may be TRBD1 (6 bases). CDR1 is SEHNR and CDR2 is FQNEAQ in the germline V gene (reference sequence). V lost 6 bases and J lost 0, with 15 bases in between. The CDR3 covers 16 residues.

The CDR3 region is CASSYSSGREQYF. The CDR3 DNA reads as TGTGCCAGCAGTTACTCGTCGGGTCGCGAGCAGTACTTC. The genes are TRBV6-5 and TRBJ2-7; no reliable D call. This CDR3 contains 13 residues. The V gene's germline CDR1 is MNHEY and CDR2 SVGAGI. V was cut by 0 bases and J by 6 bases, with 9 bases left in between.

About this clone itself: The identical CDR3 is also encoded by other nucleotide sequences in the sample. J is TRBJ1-1 and V is TRBV5-1; no definite D call. The CDR3 loop spans 14 amino acids. CDR1 SGHRS and CDR2 YFSETQ come from the germline V gene. The V end lost 1 base, the J end lost 2 bases, and 9 bases lay between the germline ends. In DNA, the CDR3 is TGCGCCAGCAGCTTGCTGGGCCGTAACACTGAAGCTTTCTTT. This translates into CASSLLGRNTEAFF.